Below are 14 T cell receptor beta chains sequenced from a single sample in a study of T cells in Graves' hyperthyroidism and ophthalmopathy. Amplification yielded TCR beta CDR3 regions, with RNA transcripts as the source. Initially, a first-round RT-PCR of the TCR CDR3 employed the HTBI primer set. TCRdb reprocessed the multiplex PCR reads via MiXCR and lists one record per CDR3 protein. This repertoire shows approximately 370,000 distinct CDR3 sequences, about 15% found once; its top ten account for almost 35%. Sequencing used blood. The receptors stem from a woman aged 25-40 years with Graves' hyperthyroidism that later progressed to Graves' ophthalmopathy.

The chain employs TRBV20-1 and TRBJ1-1; D is unresolved. This CDR3 has 12 amino acids. Germline assignment: CDR1 DFQATT and CDR2 SNEGSKA (reference sequence). Trimming stripped 3 bases from V and 2 bases from J, with 7 bases between. CDR3 sequence reads: CSARRYNTEAFF. CDR3 nucleotides: TGCAGTGCTAGGAGATATAACACTGAAGCTTTCTTT.

This clonotype has at least ten counts. The chain combines TRBV6-2 or TRBV6-3 with TRBJ1-5, with TRBD1 matching over 7 bases. CDR1 and CDR2 from the germline V gene are MNHEY and SVGEGT. V trimming: 6 bases; J trimming: 0 bases; junction bases outside the gene matches: 8. The CDR3 covers 16 residues. CDR3 protein: CASRPDRWDSNQPQHF. CDR3 sequence (DNA): TGTGCCAGCAGACCGGACAGGTGGGATAGCAATCAGCCCCAGCATTTT.

This clonotype was seen at least ten times. The gene calls are TRBV28 and TRBJ2-5; TRBD1 aligns across 9 bases. The CDR3 is made up of 14 amino acids. Germline loops: CDR1 MDHEN, CDR2 SYDVKM. Unmatched junction bases numbered 16, after V lost 6 bases and J lost 14 bases. CDR3 coding DNA: TGTGCCAGCAGGGATGGACAGGGGTCGGGGGTCCATTACTTC. This encodes CASRDGQGSGVHYF.

Ten or more counts support this clonotype. This chain joins TRBV24-1 and TRBJ2-1; the match to TRBD2 covers 9 bases. V lost 3 bases and J lost 1; bases outside the gene matches: 6. The CDR3 is 17 amino acids. Germline CDR1 KGHDR, CDR2 SFDVKD. The CDR3 DNA reads as TGTGCCACCAGTGATAGTCTAGCGGGAATTTCCTACAATGAGCAGTTCTTC. Translated, it gives CATSDSLAGISYNEQFF.

This clonotype was seen at least ten times. The chain links TRBV24-1 to TRBJ2-1, with no clear D. CDR3 size: 14 residues. The V and J ends lost 0 bases and 5 bases respectively, with 7 bases between them. CDR1 and CDR2 from the germline V gene are KGHDR and SFDVKD. CDR3 sequence (DNA): TGTGCCACCAGTGATTTGCTTGGGAACAATGAGCAGTTCTTC. It encodes CATSDLLGNNEQFF.

This clonotype has more than one count but fewer than ten. The chain couples TRBV27 to TRBJ1-5; maybe TRBD1 (6 bases). Germline V gene sequence: CDR1 MNHEY, CDR2 SMNVEV (reference sequence). This CDR3 has 16 residues. The V gene lost 4 bases and the J gene lost 3 bases, with 16 bases spanning the gap. Written as DNA, the CDR3 is TGTGCCAGCAGTTCCCGCAGGCGGGGGCACAATCAGCCCCAGCATTTT. It encodes CASSSRRRGHNQPQHF.

This clonotype was counted a few times. The genes are TRBV7-2 and TRBJ2-7; 10 bases are a match to TRBD2. The CDR3 has 17 amino acids. V lost 2 bases to trimming and J lost 1 base; unmatched junction nucleotides: 8. Germline-derived CDR1 and CDR2 are SGHTA and FQGNSA. In DNA, the CDR3 is TGTGCCAGCAGCTTATACGCTAGCGGGAGTGGATCCTACGAGCAGTACTTC. This sequence encodes CASSLYASGSGSYEQYF.

The chain uses TRBV5-1 and TRBJ2-2, with D uncertain. Trimming stripped 4 bases from V and 4 bases from J, with 11 bases between. Germline lookup yields CDR1 SGHRS and CDR2 YFSETQ. The CDR3 runs 14 residues. The CDR3: CASSSDGSTGELFF. The DNA of the CDR3 is TGCGCCAGCAGCAGCGACGGAAGCACCGGGGAGCTGTTTTTT.

This clonotype was seen a few times. The chain uses TRBV4-2 and TRBJ2-1; a weak D match, TRBD2 (6 bases). Germline assignment: CDR1 LGHNA and CDR2 YNFKEQ. V shed 2 bases and J shed 0 bases, with 17 bases lying between them. The CDR3 extends over 18 amino acids. CDR3 loop: CASSQFPGTGSSYNEQFF. The CDR3 bases are TGTGCCAGCAGCCAATTCCCCGGGACTGGGAGCTCCTACAATGAGCAGTTCTTC.

This clonotype was observed a handful of times. The chain has TRBV6-1 and TRBJ1-5, with D unresolved. The CDR3 consists of 13 residues. V lost 2 bases and J lost 2, with 4 bases in between. Germline loops: CDR1 MNHNS, CDR2 SASEGT. The CDR3 region is CASSELGNQPQHF. For the CDR3, the DNA is TGTGCCAGCAGTGAACTTGGCAATCAGCCCCAGCATTTT.

In its sample, this clonotype was seen many times. In DNA, the CDR3 is TGTGCCACCAGTGATTTAGGGAGCGGGAGAGACGTCCATGAGCAGTTCTTC. It translates to CATSDLGSGRDVHEQFF. This chain connects TRBV24-1 to TRBJ2-1; TRBD2 matches at 8 bases. CDR3 size: 17 residues. Germline lookup yields CDR1 KGHDR and CDR2 SFDVKD. The V segment lost 1 base and the J segment 8 bases; nucleotides outside the gene matches: 12.

This clonotype was seen ten or more times. The chain joins TRBV5-4 to TRBJ1-1; the match to TRBD1 covers 8 bases. Germline values: CDR1 SGHNT, CDR2 YYREEE (reference sequence). This CDR3 has 19 amino acids. Trimming at V came to 2 bases and at J to 3 bases, leaving 18 bases not matched to a gene. In DNA form, the CDR3 reads TGTGCCAGCAGCTTTCCGAGACAGGGGTTCTCCGACGTTGACACTGAAGCTTTCTTT. Its translation is CASSFPRQGFSDVDTEAFF. Filled out from reference TRBV5-4 and TRBJ1-1, the complete variable domain reads ETGVTQSPTHLIKTRGQQVTLRCSSQSGHNTVSWYQQALGQGPQFIFQYYREEENGRGNFPPRFSGLQFPNYSSELNVNALELDDSALYLCASSFPRQGFSDVDTEAFFGQGTRLTVV.

This clonotype was seen ten or more times. The J gene is TRBJ2-5, the V gene TRBV20-1, with TRBD2 identical over 8 bases. The J segment lost 2 bases and the V segment lost 3 bases, leaving 8 bases of the junction unmatched. CDR1 and CDR2 (germline): DFQATT, SNEGSKA (reference sequence). The length of the CDR3 is 15 residues. The CDR3 coding sequence is TGCAGTGCTAGGGCGGTAGCGGGGCCACAAGAGACCCAGTACTTC. Translated, it gives CSARAVAGPQETQYF.

The V and J genes are TRBV10-2 and TRBJ2-3; D remains unclear. CDR3 length: 12 amino acids. Trimming pared 7 bases from V and 0 bases from J, leaving 5 bases between. Looked up from germline, CDR1 is WSHSY and CDR2 is SAAADI. CDR3 coding DNA: TGCGCCAGCAAGGAAAGCACAGATACGCAGTATTTT. This encodes CASKESTDTQYF.